This TCR beta chain is drawn from a study of cytomegalovirus exposure and HLA in healthy donors. Study-wide results and limits: Later analysis revealed greater clonal expansion in HLA-associated TCR beta chains than in equally common others. By HLA locus, TCR association rates varied in a later analysis, with DRB1 showing the most and HLA-C the fewest.

Germline V lookup: CDR1 MDHEN, CDR2 SYDVKM. V lost 6 bases and J lost 4, with 6 bases in between. This CDR3 comprises 11 residues. In the case of this clone: Its cognate antigen is unknown.

The PCR was carried out with 60 Vbeta primers and 13 Jbeta primers. The data were produced by immunoSEQ multiplex PCR, yet TCRdb's version contains in-frame clones alone and is incomplete. This table has 90,000 to 150,000 clones, more than 65% appearing once. This TCR came from a man aged 18-30 years in good health and CMV-seropositive. Material: PBMCs. The chain employs TRBV28 and TRBJ1-2; D gene unclear. Written as DNA, the CDR3 is TGTGCCAGCAGCCACAGCTATGGCTACACCTTC. It is translated as CASSHSYGYTF.